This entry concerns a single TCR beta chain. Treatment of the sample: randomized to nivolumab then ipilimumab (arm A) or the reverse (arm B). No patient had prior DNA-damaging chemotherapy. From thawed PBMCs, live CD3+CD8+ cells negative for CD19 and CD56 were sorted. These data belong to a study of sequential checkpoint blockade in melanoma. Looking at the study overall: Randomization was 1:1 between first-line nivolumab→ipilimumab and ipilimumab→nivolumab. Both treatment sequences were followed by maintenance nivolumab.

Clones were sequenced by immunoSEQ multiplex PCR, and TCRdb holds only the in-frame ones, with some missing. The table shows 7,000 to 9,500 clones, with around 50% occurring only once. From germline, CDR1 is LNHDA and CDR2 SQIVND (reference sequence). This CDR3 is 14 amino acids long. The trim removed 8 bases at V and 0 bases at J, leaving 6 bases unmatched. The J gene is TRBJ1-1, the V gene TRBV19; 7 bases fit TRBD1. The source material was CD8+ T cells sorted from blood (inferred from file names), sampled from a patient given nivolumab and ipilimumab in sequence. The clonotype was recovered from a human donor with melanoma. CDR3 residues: CASGRQGMNTEAFF. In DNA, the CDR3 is TGTGCCAGTGGGAGACAGGGAATGAACACTGAAGCTTTCTTT.